The 17 T cell receptor beta chains presented below share a single source sample, sequenced in a study of graft-versus-host responses after intestinal transplantation. This table comes from immunoSEQ multiplex PCR, and its TCRdb copy is limited to in-frame clones, with some not included. The table lists roughly 38,000 clones, 93% of them singletons. Antigens for these TCRs are unknown. Source: unstimulated CD8+ T cells sorted from spleen or lymph node cells, taken before transplant. All receptors come from a human donor who was the organ donor for an intestinal transplant.

The chain is built from TRBV11-2 and TRBJ2-1; no clear D. Trimming cost V 5 bases and J 3 bases, with 20 bases left between them. The CDR3 covers 17 residues. Germline values: CDR1 SGHAT, CDR2 FQNNGV. In nucleotides, the CDR3 is TGTGCCAGCAGCACGCGTCACTCGGGCGGCCTCTACAATGAGCAGTTCTTC. Translation gives CASSTRHSGGLYNEQFF.

J is TRBJ2-6 and V is TRBV8-2. TRBV8-2 is a recognized pseudogene. The CDR3 sequence is 17 residues long. CDR3 DNA: TGTGGCATTTTGTCTAAGATAACACAAAGTCGGGCCAACGTCCTGACTTTC. Its translation: CGILSKITQSRANVLTF.

The V call is TRBV7-2, the J call TRBJ1-1, with a weak D call TRBD1 (5 bases). Trimming left V 3 bases short and J 0 bases short, with 20 bases between. Germline loops: CDR1 SGHTA, CDR2 FQGNSA. The CDR3 sequence is 18 residues long. The CDR3 sequence: CASSFSFHTGRLNTEAFF. The CDR3 DNA is TGTGCCAGCAGCTTTAGCTTCCACACGGGACGGTTGAACACTGAAGCTTTCTTT.

V usage is TRBV29-1 and J usage is TRBJ2-5; TRBD2 matches 8 bases. This CDR3 is built from 13 residues. The germline V gene has CDR1 SQVTM and CDR2 ANQGSEA. Unmatched junction bases numbered 6, after V lost 5 bases and J lost 4 bases. This CDR3 reads CSVSGGIPETQYF. The CDR3 DNA follows: TGCAGCGTTTCGGGGGGGATTCCAGAGACCCAGTACTTC. The variable domain in full, with the rest retrieved from reference TRBV29-1 and TRBJ2-5, is SAVISQKPSRDICQRGTSLTIQCQVDSQVTMMFWYRQQPGQSLTLIATANQGSEATYESGFVIDKFPISRPNLTFSTLTVSNMSPEDSSIYLCSVSGGIPETQYFGPGTRLLVL.

On this clone: Compared with germline, one end of the junction differs, possibly owing to a read error. J is TRBJ2-3 and V is TRBV7-9; D is possibly TRBD2 (7 bases). The CDR3 has 15 amino acids. Germline CDR1 SEHNR, CDR2 FQNEAQ (reference sequence). CDR3 in DNA: TGTGCCGGCAGCTTGGCGGGGGCTAGCACAGATACGCAGTATTTT. Protein sequence: CAGSLAGASTDTQYF. The whole variable domain, filled in from reference TRBV7-9 and TRBJ2-3, reads DTGVSQNPRHKITKRGQNVTFRCDPISEHNRLYWYRQTLGQGPEFLTYFQNEAQLEKSRLLSDRFSAERPKGSFSTLEIQRTEQGDSAMYLCAGSLAGASTDTQYFGPGTRLTVL.

The chain links TRBV7-2 to TRBJ2-7, with D unclear. Trimming took 1 base from V and 6 from J, leaving 16 bases between them. There are 15 residues in the CDR3. Germline CDR1 SGHTA, CDR2 FQGNSA. The CDR3 bases are TGTGCCAGCAGCTTAGAAAGGGAACGTTACGGCGAGCAGTACTTC. Encoded protein: CASSLERERYGEQYF. The whole variable domain, filled in from reference TRBV7-2 and TRBJ2-7, reads GAGVSQSPSNKVTEKGKDVELRCDPISGHTALYWYRQSLGQGLEFLIYFQGNSAPDKSGLPSDRFSAERTGGSVSTLTIQRTQQEDSAVYLCASSLERERYGEQYFGPGTRLTVT.

This clone was counted a single time. This rearrangement joins TRBV4-3 to TRBJ2-7; 9 bases are shared with TRBD2. The CDR3 spans 18 residues. With V trimmed by 1 base and J by 0 bases, 10 bases remained unmatched. Germline V gene lookup returns CDR1 LGHNA and CDR2 YSLEER. The CDR3 DNA reads TGCGCCAGCAGCCAAGGGGTGGAGACTAGCGGAGACTCCTACGAGCAGTACTTC. This codes for CASSQGVETSGDSYEQYF.

The chain combines TRBV27 with TRBJ2-5; TRBD1 is a possible D gene (5 bases). The CDR3 sequence is 15 residues long. Trimming stripped 1 base from V and 3 bases from J, with 12 bases between. Germline V gene lookup returns CDR1 MNHEY and CDR2 SMNVEV (reference sequence). The DNA of the CDR3 is TGTGCCAGCAGTTTATTTTTAGGGGAAAAAGAGACCCAGTACTTC. Protein product: CASSLFLGEKETQYF.

The V gene is TRBV4-1, the J gene TRBJ1-1; no clear D gene. Germline-derived CDR1 and CDR2 are MGHRA and YSYEKL. The CDR3 runs 14 residues. Trimming left V 1 base short and J 0 bases short, with 6 bases between. This CDR3 is CASSQVPVNTEAFF. The CDR3 nucleotides read TGCGCCAGCAGCCAAGTGCCAGTGAACACTGAAGCTTTCTTT.

V and J are TRBV7-6 and TRBJ2-3, with D possibly matching TRBD1 (5 bases). The CDR3 totals 14 residues. The germline V gene has CDR1 SGHVS and CDR2 FNYEAQ. V dropped 3 bases and J dropped 0 bases, with 7 bases sitting between them. In DNA, the CDR3 is TGTGCCAGCAGCTTTAGGGGTAGCACAGATACGCAGTATTTT. It encodes CASSFRGSTDTQYF.

On this clone itself: At one end, the junction sequence differs from germline, possibly due to a read error. The rearrangement uses TRBV5-4 and TRBJ1-1; maybe TRBD1 (6 bases). The V gene's germline CDR1 is SGHNT and CDR2 YYREEE (reference sequence). The CDR3 has 17 amino acids. The CDR3 sequence is CASSQAGWGRGDTEAFF. CDR3 DNA: TGCGCCAGCAGCCAAGCTGGTTGGGGGCGTGGGGACACTGAAGCTTTCTTT. Together with reference TRBV5-4 and TRBJ1-1, the CDR3 gives the full variable domain: ETGVTQSPTHLIKTRGQQVTLRCSSQSGHNTVSWYQQALGQGPQFIFQYYREEENGRGNFPPRFSGLQFPNYSSELNVNALELDDSALYLCASSQAGWGRGDTEAFFGQGTRLTVV.

This clone was detected once. The rearrangement links TRBV7-6 to TRBJ2-1; TRBD2 aligns across 12 bases. This CDR3 spans 18 amino acids. V lost 2 bases and J lost 6; bases outside the gene matches: 11. Germline CDR1 reads SGHVS; CDR2 reads FNYEAQ. The CDR3: CASSLRVKLAGGPNEQFF. The CDR3 nucleotides read TGTGCCAGCAGCTTACGGGTAAAGCTAGCGGGAGGGCCCAATGAGCAGTTCTTC. Drawing the rest from reference TRBV7-6 and TRBJ2-1, the complete variable domain is GAGVSQSPRYKVTKRGQDVALRCDPISGHVSLYWYRQALGQGPEFLTYFNYEAQQDKSGLPNDRFSAERPEGSISTLTIQRTEQRDSAMYRCASSLRVKLAGGPNEQFFGPGTRLTVL.

As regards this clone: Its ends do not fully match the called genes, so a read error is possible. The chain employs TRBV2 and TRBJ1-2; a possible D gene is TRBD1 (6 bases). In germline, CDR1 is SNHLY, CDR2 FYNNEI. The CDR3 covers 14 residues. The CDR3 sequence: CARRGRGADYGYTF. For the CDR3, the DNA is TGTGCCCGCAGGGGCAGGGGTGCTGACTATGGCTACACCTTC.

This clone appeared a single time. V gene TRBV6-1 combines with J gene TRBJ1-5; no reliable D call. The CDR3 consists of 11 residues. Germline V gene sequence: CDR1 MNHNS, CDR2 SASEGT. V gave up 8 bases and J gave up 2 bases, with 4 bases separating them. CDR3 nucleotides: TGTGCCAGCGGAGGCAATCAGCCCCAGCATTTT. Its protein is CASGGNQPQHF.

The gene calls are TRBV5-6 and TRBJ2-7; 10 bases align to TRBD1. V lost 4 bases to trimming and J lost 5 bases; unmatched junction nucleotides: 9. CDR1 is SGHDT, CDR2 YYEEEE, per germline. This CDR3 has 15 amino acids. The CDR3 bases are TGTGCCAGCAGCCCAAGACAGGGGGCAATCAACGAGCAGTACTTC. Residues: CASSPRQGAINEQYF.

This chain joins TRBV5-1 and TRBJ1-2; possible D gene TRBD1, 6 bases. Per germline, CDR1 SGHRS and CDR2 YFSETQ. The CDR3 loop spans 14 amino acids. V was shortened by 4 bases and J by 8 bases, with 18 bases between the two germline ends. The CDR3: CASSEEQGFPGYTF. In DNA, the CDR3 is TGCGCCAGCAGCGAGGAACAGGGCTTTCCGGGCTACACCTTC.

The chain links TRBV4-1 to TRBJ1-5; D gene uncertain. The CDR3 is 12 amino acids. Germline CDR1 reads MGHRA; CDR2 reads YSYEKL. Trimming took 0 bases from V and 4 from J, leaving 1 base between them. The CDR3 loop reads CASSQENQPQHF. Written as DNA, the CDR3 is TGCGCCAGCAGCCAAGAAAATCAGCCCCAGCATTTT.